The 32 T cell receptor beta chains below were found in one sample sequenced in a study of early T cells in non-severe SARS-CoV-2 infection. TCRdb reprocessed the 5' RACE reads with MiXCR, giving one entry per CDR3 protein. The sample lists some 80,000 distinct CDR3 sequences, roughly an eighth occurring once. Sequencing was done on a sample of whole blood. The receptors were gathered from an adult who was a healthcare worker with PCR-confirmed SARS-CoV-2 infection or an uninfected control (not recorded which).

This clonotype was picked up many times. The chain couples TRBV7-8 to TRBJ2-2; no reliable D call. The V end was cut by 4 bases, the J end by 0 bases, with 0 bases between. Per germline, CDR1 SGHVS and CDR2 FQNEAQ. The CDR3 contains 12 residues. CDR3 DNA sequence: TGTGCCAGCAGCTCGAACACCGGGGAGCTGTTTTTT. Translation gives CASSSNTGELFF. Based on the CDR3 plus reference TRBV7-8 and TRBJ2-2, the full variable domain is GAGVSQSPRYKVAKRGQDVALRCDPISGHVSLFWYQQALGQGPEFLTYFQNEAQLDKSGLPSDRFFAERPEGSVSTLKIQRTQQEDSAVYLCASSSNTGELFFGEGSRLTVL.

This clonotype was observed many times. This chain uses TRBV6-2 or TRBV6-3 with TRBJ2-1; D gene unclear. Germline V gene sequence: CDR1 MNHEY, CDR2 SVGEGT. CDR3 length: 15 residues. V lost 4 bases to trimming and J lost 0 bases, with 10 bases between them. The CDR3 spells CASSLVHSSYNEQFF. As DNA, the CDR3 is TGTGCCAGCAGTTTAGTCCATAGCTCCTACAATGAGCAGTTCTTC.

The J gene is TRBJ1-2, the V gene TRBV7-8; D unresolved. Germline lookup yields CDR1 SGHVS and CDR2 FQNEAQ. V shed 1 base and J shed 7 bases, with 19 bases lying between them. The CDR3 sequence is 16 residues long. CDR3 bases: TGTGCCAGCAGCTTAGTGGGCCTTGCAGAAATGGGTGGCTACACCTTC. Its protein is CASSLVGLAEMGGYTF.

The chain is built from TRBV29-1 and TRBJ2-5; the D call may be TRBD1 or TRBD2 (6 bases each). This CDR3 has 14 residues. V was cut by 8 bases and J by 5 bases, with 21 bases left in between. The germline V gene encodes CDR1 SQVTM and CDR2 ANQGSEA. Here the CDR3 DNA reads TGCAGCCCTCCGGGGGCGGCAATCTCGGAGACCCAGTACTTC. Translated: CSPPGAAISETQYF.

This clonotype was seen only once. This sequence joins TRBV6-2 or TRBV6-3 and TRBJ2-3; 8 nucleotides match TRBD2. With 2 bases clipped from V and 0 bases from J, the junction kept 10 bases outside the gene matches. There are 18 residues in the CDR3. CDR1 is MNHEY and CDR2 is SVGEGT in the germline V gene. The CDR3 loop is CASSYSPGGPRSTDTQYF. CDR3 DNA: TGTGCCAGCAGTTACAGCCCGGGGGGGCCCCGAAGCACAGATACGCAGTATTTT.

This clonotype was picked up many times. The chain uses TRBV9 and TRBJ1-1, with D maybe TRBD1 (5 bases). Trimming stripped 0 bases from V and 0 bases from J, with 21 bases between. The CDR3 loop spans 19 amino acids. In germline, CDR1 is SGDLS, CDR2 YYNGEE. The CDR3 DNA sequence: TGTGCCAGCAGCGTAGATCCTGGGGCAGATGTTACGTTGAACACTGAAGCTTTCTTT. Translating it yields CASSVDPGADVTLNTEAFF.

The chain has TRBV7-2 and TRBJ2-7, with D possibly being TRBD1 or TRBD2 (5 bases each). The CDR3 sequence is 14 residues long. V gave up 8 bases and J gave up 5 bases, with 19 bases separating them. Germline values: CDR1 SGHTA, CDR2 FQGNSA. CDR3 DNA sequence: TGTGCCAGCCAGAGCCCGAGGGGTCGCCACGAGCAGTACTTC. It translates to CASQSPRGRHEQYF.

V gene TRBV20-1 combines with J gene TRBJ2-1, with a weak D call TRBD2 (6 bases). CDR3 length: 14 residues. Germline CDR1 DFQATT, CDR2 SNEGSKA (reference sequence). V was clipped by 7 bases and J by 4 bases, with 17 bases between them. CDR3: CSGGTSRGYNEQFF. CDR3 DNA: TGCAGTGGAGGGACTTCGCGGGGTTACAATGAGCAGTTCTTC.

In this sample, this clonotype turned up a few times. J is TRBJ2-1 and V is TRBV3-1, with D perhaps TRBD2 (7 bases). Germline assignment: CDR1 LGHDT and CDR2 YNNKEL (reference sequence). The length of the CDR3 is 16 residues. The V end lost 0 bases, the J end lost 6 bases, and 15 bases lay between the germline ends. The CDR3 nucleotides read TGTGCCAGCAGCCAAGATCCGGGGGGCCTTGGCAATGAGCAGTTCTTC. Translating it yields CASSQDPGGLGNEQFF.

Regarding this clonotype: This may stem from a read error, because a much larger clone lies one nucleotide away. J is TRBJ2-7 and V is TRBV30; 7 bases are a match to TRBD2. Germline values: CDR1 GTSNPN, CDR2 SVGIG (reference sequence). There are 13 residues in the CDR3. The trim removed 1 base at V and 6 bases at J, leaving 6 bases unmatched. CDR3 sequence (DNA): TGTGCCTGGAGTGCGGGAGGTGGTGGCGAGCAGTACTTC. It is translated as CAWSAGGGGEQYF.

This clonotype was counted a few times. The chain carries TRBV4-3 and TRBJ2-5; D gene uncertain. Germline CDR1 and CDR2: LGHNA and YSLEER. The CDR3 spans 14 residues. Trimming shortened V by 0 bases and J by 3 bases, and 8 bases separated the two germline ends. Here the CDR3 reads CASSQDLREETQYF. The CDR3 nucleotides are TGCGCCAGCAGCCAAGATCTTCGGGAAGAGACCCAGTACTTC.

This clonotype was seen many times. This chain connects TRBV11-3 to TRBJ2-5; TRBD2 might be the D (5 bases). CDR1 SGHNT and CDR2 YENEEA come from the germline V gene. V was pared by 5 bases and J by 0 bases, with 16 bases between. The CDR3 contains 16 residues. The CDR3 DNA follows: TGTGCCAGCAGCCGAGGGATAGGCGTGTACCAAGAGACCCAGTACTTC. Translated: CASSRGIGVYQETQYF.

This clonotype has more than one count but fewer than ten. Here the CDR3 reads CASSQRTGGTEAFF. The CDR3 DNA follows: TGCGCCAGCAGCCAAAGGACAGGCGGTACTGAAGCTTTCTTT. The J gene is TRBJ1-1, the V gene TRBV4-3; 7 nucleotides agree with TRBD1. CDR3 length equals 14 residues. Losses at the gene ends were 2 bases for V and 5 bases for J; bases not matched to a gene: 5. Germline values: CDR1 LGHNA, CDR2 YSLEER.

This clonotype was counted only a few times. V usage is TRBV10-1 and J usage is TRBJ2-5; 11 bases align to TRBD2. This CDR3 is built from 15 residues. V was clipped by 2 bases and J by 4 bases; unmatched bases: 3. Germline assignment: CDR1 WNHNN and CDR2 SYGVQD (reference sequence). DNA for the CDR3: TGCGCCAGCAGTGAGACTAGCGGGGGAGGAGAGACCCAGTACTTC. Residues: CASSETSGGGETQYF.

Only a few counts were recorded for this clonotype. V and J are TRBV4-3 and TRBJ1-2; D gene unclear. The CDR3 covers 11 residues. Per the germline V gene, CDR1 is LGHNA and CDR2 is YSLEER. With 5 bases removed from V and 4 bases from J, the gap between germline ends came to 5 bases. The CDR3 protein is CASSSPYGYTF. The CDR3 DNA reads as TGCGCCAGCAGCTCCCCCTATGGCTACACCTTC.

This chain connects TRBV7-9 to TRBJ1-3, with a weak D call TRBD1 (5 bases). V lost 4 bases to trimming and J lost 7 bases, with 20 bases between them. CDR1 and CDR2 (germline): SEHNR, FQNEAQ (reference sequence). This CDR3 comprises 16 residues. The CDR3 protein is CASSSLTGTRGNTIYF. CDR3 nucleotides: TGTGCCAGCAGCTCGCTGACCGGAACAAGGGGCAACACCATATATTTT.

The table lists this clonotype with many counts. The chain combines TRBV14 with TRBJ2-7; 12 bases align to TRBD2. J lost 3 bases, V lost 1 base, and 4 bases had no gene match. In germline, CDR1 is SGHDN, CDR2 FVKESK. This CDR3 is 16 amino acids long. This CDR3 is CASSQVGLAGFYEQYF. The CDR3 DNA sequence: TGTGCCAGCAGCCAAGTTGGACTAGCGGGATTCTACGAGCAGTACTTC.

This clonotype has ten or more counts. The rearrangement uses TRBV24-1 and TRBJ1-1; perhaps TRBD1 as D (5 bases). Germline lookup yields CDR1 KGHDR and CDR2 SFDVKD. The CDR3 extends over 18 amino acids. V lost 1 base and J lost 3, with 20 bases in between. CDR3 region: CATSDLLTLGRMDTEAFF. The CDR3, as DNA: TGTGCCACCAGTGATTTACTCACCCTGGGACGGATGGACACTGAAGCTTTCTTT.

This clonotype was seen ten or more times. CDR3 amino acids: CASSQGLAGPTDTQYF. The DNA for the CDR3 is TGTGCCAGCAGCCAGGGACTAGCGGGGCCCACAGATACGCAGTATTTT. The gene calls are TRBV7-2 and TRBJ2-3, with 13 bases matching TRBD2. Unmatched junction bases numbered 4, after V lost 5 bases and J lost 2 bases. This CDR3 comprises 16 residues. Germline lookup yields CDR1 SGHTA and CDR2 FQGNSA. Drawing the rest from reference TRBV7-2 and TRBJ2-3, the complete variable domain is GAGVSQSPSNKVTEKGKDVELRCDPISGHTALYWYRQSLGQGLEFLIYFQGNSAPDKSGLPSDRFSAERTGGSVSTLTIQRTQQEDSAVYLCASSQGLAGPTDTQYFGPGTRLTVL.

This clonotype turned up a few times. The chain employs TRBV5-1 and TRBJ1-6; tentative D call: TRBD1 (5 bases). The V gene's germline CDR1 is SGHRS and CDR2 YFSETQ. The CDR3 covers 14 residues. Trimming pared 0 bases from V and 7 bases from J, leaving 8 bases between. CDR3 region: CASSLEGPNSPLHF. As DNA, the CDR3 is TGCGCCAGCAGCTTGGAGGGGCCCAATTCACCCCTCCACTTT. The full variable domain, with the rest looked up from reference TRBV5-1 and TRBJ1-6, is KAGVTQTPRYLIKTRGQQVTLSCSPISGHRSVSWYQQTPGQGLQFLFEYFSETQRNKGNFPGRFSGRQFSNSRSEMNVSTLELGDSALYLCASSLEGPNSPLHFGNGTRLTVT.

This clonotype came up many times. The V and J genes are TRBV3-1 and TRBJ1-3; the D gene is possibly TRBD1 (5 bases). The CDR3 covers 17 residues. Germline CDR1 is LGHDT and CDR2 is YNNKEL (reference sequence). V lost 1 base and J 0 bases, leaving 13 bases between the germline ends. For the CDR3, the DNA is TGTGCCAGCAGCCAAGGTTGGGGCGGCCCCTCTGGAAACACCATATATTTT. Translation: CASSQGWGGPSGNTIYF. Complete variable domain (other parts from reference TRBV3-1 and TRBJ1-3): DTAVSQTPKYLVTQMGNDKSIKCEQNLGHDTMYWYKQDSKKFLKIMFSYNNKELIINETVPNRFSPKSPDKAHLNLHINSLELGDSAVYFCASSQGWGGPSGNTIYFGEGSWLTVV.

The CDR3 loop is CASSYSIYEQYF. The CDR3 region has the DNA TGTGCCAGCAGTTACTCCATCTACGAGCAGTACTTC. The gene calls are TRBV6-2 or TRBV6-3 and TRBJ2-7; the D is unclear. The germline CDR1 and CDR2 sequences are MNHEY and SVGEGT. This CDR3 contains 12 residues. V was clipped by 0 bases and J by 3 bases, with 3 bases between them.

This clonotype occurred many times. The chain is built from TRBV7-9 and TRBJ2-5; D call uncertain. Deletions cut 1 base from V and 7 bases from J, with 4 bases between. This CDR3 has 11 residues. From germline, CDR1 is SEHNR and CDR2 FQNEAQ (reference sequence). The CDR3 DNA is TGTGCCAGCAGCTTAGGTGTGACCCAGTACTTC. It specifies CASSLGVTQYF.

V is TRBV7-2 and J is TRBJ2-1; 7 nucleotides match TRBD2. Germline V gene sequence: CDR1 SGHTA, CDR2 FQGNSA. CDR3 size: 14 residues. Trimming cost V 0 bases and J 10 bases; bases outside gene matches: 6. The CDR3 reads CASSLAMGGREQFF. The CDR3 DNA sequence: TGTGCCAGCAGCTTAGCGATGGGGGGGAGGGAGCAGTTCTTC.

This clonotype has at least ten counts. One end of the junction varies from germline; a read error may be responsible. The chain recombines TRBV18 with TRBJ2-6; D could derive from TRBD1 or TRBD2 (5 bases each). CDR1 is KGHSH, CDR2 LQKENI, per germline. The CDR3 runs 16 residues. The DNA of the CDR3 is TGTGCCAGCTCACCGGGAGCGTCTTCTGGGGCCAACGTCCTGATTTTC. Translated: CASSPGASSGANVLIF.

This clonotype was detected a few times. The rearrangement uses TRBV11-2 and TRBJ1-1; D is uncertain. V was shortened by 1 base and J by 10 bases, with 10 bases between the two germline ends. CDR3 size: 12 residues. The V gene's germline CDR1 is SGHAT and CDR2 FQNNGV. CDR3 DNA: TGTGCCAGCAGCTTAGGGGTCTGGGGAGCTTTCTTT. This gives the protein CASSLGVWGAFF. Combining the CDR3 with reference TRBV11-2 and TRBJ1-1 gives the whole variable domain EAGVAQSPRYKIIEKRQSVAFWCNPISGHATLYWYQQILGQGPKLLIQFQNNGVVDDSQLPKDRFSAERLKGVDSTLKIQPAKLEDSAVYLCASSLGVWGAFFGQGTRLTVV.

The genes are TRBV30 and TRBJ2-7; TRBD1 might be the D (5 bases). The germline V gene has CDR1 GTSNPN and CDR2 SVGIG (reference sequence). CDR3 length: 14 amino acids. The V end was cut by 1 base, the J end by 2 bases, with 12 bases between. CDR3 region: CAWSGTPYTYEQYF. For the CDR3, the DNA is TGTGCCTGGAGTGGGACACCCTACACCTACGAGCAGTACTTC.

The chain employs TRBV7-8 and TRBJ1-5, with a possible D match to TRBD1 (6 bases). Per germline, CDR1 SGHVS and CDR2 FQNEAQ. V gave up 5 bases and J gave up 1 base, with 12 bases separating them. This CDR3 region has 15 residues. The DNA for the CDR3 is TGTGCCAGCAGCGAGCGGACAGAAAGCAATCAGCCCCAGCATTTT. It codes for CASSERTESNQPQHF.

This clonotype was recorded a few times. The chain uses TRBV29-1 and TRBJ2-7; possibly TRBD1 for D (7 bases). The CDR3 is made up of 12 amino acids. Germline V gene lookup returns CDR1 SQVTM and CDR2 ANQGSEA. Trimming cost V 4 bases and J 5 bases, with 12 bases left between them. CDR3 in amino acids: CSVGQGGDEQYF. The CDR3 region has the DNA TGCAGCGTTGGGCAGGGGGGCGACGAGCAGTACTTC.

Only a few counts were recorded for this clonotype. This rearrangement joins TRBV10-2 to TRBJ2-2, with D possibly being TRBD1 (6 bases). Trimming removed 11 bases from V and 7 bases from J, with 11 bases in between. The CDR3 totals 11 residues. CDR1 is WSHSY, CDR2 SAAADI, per germline. Here the CDR3 DNA reads TGCGCCGTGAGGGGGAACGGGGAGCTGTTTTTT. Translating it yields CAVRGNGELFF.

The V call is TRBV12-3 or TRBV12-4, the J call TRBJ1-5, with D perhaps TRBD1 (5 bases). The ends were cut back, 5 bases at V and 2 bases at J, with 13 bases in the middle. CDR3 length: 15 residues. CDR3 in amino acids: CASSPGQSGNQPQHF. CDR3 in DNA: TGTGCCAGCAGTCCGGGGCAGTCAGGCAATCAGCCCCAGCATTTT.

This clonotype was seen repeatedly, ten times or more. The rearrangement links TRBV20-1 to TRBJ1-1, with no clear D. Germline V lookup: CDR1 DFQATT, CDR2 SNEGSKA (reference sequence). This CDR3 has 12 amino acids. The V end lost 5 bases, the J end lost 5 bases, and 12 bases lay between the germline ends. The CDR3 coding sequence is TGCAGTGCTTTCCACGGAGGTACTGAAGCTTTCTTT. Translation gives CSAFHGGTEAFF.